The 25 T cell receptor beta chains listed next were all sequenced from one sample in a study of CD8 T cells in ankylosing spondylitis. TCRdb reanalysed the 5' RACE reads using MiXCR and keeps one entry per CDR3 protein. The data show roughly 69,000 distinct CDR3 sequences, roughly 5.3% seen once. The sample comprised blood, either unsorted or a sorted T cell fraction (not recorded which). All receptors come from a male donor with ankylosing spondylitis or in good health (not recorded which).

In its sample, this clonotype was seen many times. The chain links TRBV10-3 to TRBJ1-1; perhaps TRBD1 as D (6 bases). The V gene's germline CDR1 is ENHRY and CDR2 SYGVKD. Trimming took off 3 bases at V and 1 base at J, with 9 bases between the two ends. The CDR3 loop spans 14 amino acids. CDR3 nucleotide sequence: TGTGCCATCAGTGACCCGACAGGGAACACTGAAGCTTTCTTT. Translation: CAISDPTGNTEAFF.

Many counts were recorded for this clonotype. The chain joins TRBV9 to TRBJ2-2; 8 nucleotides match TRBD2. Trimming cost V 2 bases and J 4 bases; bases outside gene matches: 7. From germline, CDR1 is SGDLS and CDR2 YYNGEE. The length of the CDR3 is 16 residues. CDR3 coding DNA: TGTGCCAGCAGCGTTTCGGGGGGGCCGATCACCGGGGAGCTGTTTTTT. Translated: CASSVSGGPITGELFF.

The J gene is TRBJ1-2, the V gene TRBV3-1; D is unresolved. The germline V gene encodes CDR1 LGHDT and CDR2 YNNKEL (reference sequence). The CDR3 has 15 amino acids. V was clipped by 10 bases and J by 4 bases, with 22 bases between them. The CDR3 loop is CATTPREGMSYGYTF. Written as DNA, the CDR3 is TGTGCCACCACCCCTCGGGAGGGAATGAGCTATGGCTACACCTTC.

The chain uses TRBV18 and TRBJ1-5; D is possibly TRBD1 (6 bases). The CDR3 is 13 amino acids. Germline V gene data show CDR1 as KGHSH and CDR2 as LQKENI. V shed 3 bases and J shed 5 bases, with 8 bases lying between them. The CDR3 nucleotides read TGTGCCAGCTCACCCGAGGGGGATCAGCCCCAGCATTTT. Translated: CASSPEGDQPQHF.

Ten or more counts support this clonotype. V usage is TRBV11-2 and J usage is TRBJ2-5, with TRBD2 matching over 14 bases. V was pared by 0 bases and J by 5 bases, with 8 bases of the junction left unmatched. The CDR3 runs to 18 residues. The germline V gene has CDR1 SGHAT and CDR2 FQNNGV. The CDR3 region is CASSLDLGTSGGRETQYF. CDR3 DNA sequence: TGTGCCAGCAGCTTAGATCTCGGGACTAGCGGGGGAAGGGAGACCCAGTACTTC.

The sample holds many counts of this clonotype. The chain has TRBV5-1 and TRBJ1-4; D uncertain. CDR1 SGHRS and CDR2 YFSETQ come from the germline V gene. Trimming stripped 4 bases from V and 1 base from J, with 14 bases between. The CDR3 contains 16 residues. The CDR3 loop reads CASSPPVGGTNEKLFF. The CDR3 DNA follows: TGCGCCAGCAGCCCCCCGGTGGGTGGAACTAATGAAAAACTGTTTTTT.

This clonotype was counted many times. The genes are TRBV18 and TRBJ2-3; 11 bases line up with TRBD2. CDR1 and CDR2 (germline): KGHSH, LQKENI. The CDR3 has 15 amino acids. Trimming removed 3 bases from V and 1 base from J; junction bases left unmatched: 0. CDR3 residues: CASSPTSGGTDTQYF. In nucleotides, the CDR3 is TGTGCCAGCTCACCGACTAGCGGGGGCACAGATACGCAGTATTTT.

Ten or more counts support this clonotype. The CDR3: CASSYLNSPLHF. The CDR3 DNA is TGTGCCAGCAGTTACTTAAATTCACCCCTCCACTTT. The chain uses TRBV6-5 and TRBJ1-6; no definite D call. V was clipped by 1 base and J by 7 bases, with 2 bases between them. The germline V gene encodes CDR1 MNHEY and CDR2 SVGAGI. The length of the CDR3 is 12 residues.

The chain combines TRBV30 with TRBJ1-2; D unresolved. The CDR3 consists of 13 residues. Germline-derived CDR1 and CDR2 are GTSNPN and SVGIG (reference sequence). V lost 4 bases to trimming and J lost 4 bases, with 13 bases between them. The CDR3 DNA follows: TGTGCCTGGATGGTTGGTCTTTCCTATGGCTACACCTTC. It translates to CAWMVGLSYGYTF.

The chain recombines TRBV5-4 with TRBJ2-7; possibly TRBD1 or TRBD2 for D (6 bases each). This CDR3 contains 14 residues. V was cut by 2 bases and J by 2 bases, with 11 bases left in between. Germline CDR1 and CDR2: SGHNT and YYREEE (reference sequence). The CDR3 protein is CASSFGGGTYEQYF. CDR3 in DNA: TGTGCCAGCAGCTTTGGAGGGGGGACCTACGAGCAGTACTTC.

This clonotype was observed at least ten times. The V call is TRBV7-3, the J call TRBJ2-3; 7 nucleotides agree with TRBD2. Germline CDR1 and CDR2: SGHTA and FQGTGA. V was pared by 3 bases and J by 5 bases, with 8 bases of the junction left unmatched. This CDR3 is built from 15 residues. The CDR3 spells CASSLLGGEGDTQYF. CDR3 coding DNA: TGTGCCAGCAGCTTGCTTGGGGGGGAAGGAGATACGCAGTATTTT.

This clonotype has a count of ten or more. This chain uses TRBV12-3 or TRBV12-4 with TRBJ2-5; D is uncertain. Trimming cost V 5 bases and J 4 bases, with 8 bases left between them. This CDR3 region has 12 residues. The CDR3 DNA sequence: TGTGCCAGCAGTAGCCTCCGAGAGACCCAGTACTTC. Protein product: CASSSLRETQYF.

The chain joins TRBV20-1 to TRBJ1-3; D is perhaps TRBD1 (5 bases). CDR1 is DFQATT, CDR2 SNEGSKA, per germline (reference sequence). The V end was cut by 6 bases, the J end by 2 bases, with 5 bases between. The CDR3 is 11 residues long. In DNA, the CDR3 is TGCAGTGCGGGACCTGGAAACACCATATATTTT. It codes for CSAGPGNTIYF.

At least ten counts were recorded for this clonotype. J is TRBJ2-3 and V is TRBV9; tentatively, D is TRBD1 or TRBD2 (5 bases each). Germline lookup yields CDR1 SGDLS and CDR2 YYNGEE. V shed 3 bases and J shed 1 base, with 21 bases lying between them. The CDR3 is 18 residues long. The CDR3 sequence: CASSAGPGTPIGTDTQYF. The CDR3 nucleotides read TGTGCCAGCAGCGCGGGCCCCGGGACCCCGATAGGCACAGATACGCAGTATTTT.

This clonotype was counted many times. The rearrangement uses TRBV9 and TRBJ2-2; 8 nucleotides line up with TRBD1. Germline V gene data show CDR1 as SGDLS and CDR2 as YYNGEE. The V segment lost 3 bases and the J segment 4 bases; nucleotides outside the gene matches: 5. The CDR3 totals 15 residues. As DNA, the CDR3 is TGTGCCAGCAGCGAGACAGGGGTGGGCACCGGGGAGCTGTTTTTT. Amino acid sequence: CASSETGVGTGELFF. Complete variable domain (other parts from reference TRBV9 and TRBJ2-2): DSGVTQTPKHLITATGQRVTLRCSPRSGDLSVYWYQQSLDQGLQFLIQYYNGEERAKGNILERFSAQQFPDLHSELNLSSLELGDSALYFCASSETGVGTGELFFGEGSRLTVL.

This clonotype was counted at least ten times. The CDR3 region is CSVEAPLSLETQYF. The DNA of the CDR3 is TGCAGCGTTGAAGCTCCCCTTAGTTTGGAGACCCAGTACTTC. The J gene is TRBJ2-5, the V gene TRBV29-1; D gene unclear. The V and J ends lost 1 base and 5 bases respectively, with 14 bases between them. CDR1 is SQVTM, CDR2 ANQGSEA, per germline. The CDR3 runs to 14 residues. The variable domain in full, with the rest retrieved from reference TRBV29-1 and TRBJ2-5, is SAVISQKPSRDICQRGTSLTIQCQVDSQVTMMFWYRQQPGQSLTLIATANQGSEATYESGFVIDKFPISRPNLTFSTLTVSNMSPEDSSIYLCSVEAPLSLETQYFGPGTRLLVL.

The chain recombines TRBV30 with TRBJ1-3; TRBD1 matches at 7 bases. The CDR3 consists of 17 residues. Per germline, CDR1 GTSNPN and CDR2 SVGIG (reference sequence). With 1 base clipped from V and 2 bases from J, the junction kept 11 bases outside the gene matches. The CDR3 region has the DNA TGTGCCTGGAGTGCCTCTTACCCCGGGACAGCTGGAAACACCATATATTTT. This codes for CAWSASYPGTAGNTIYF.

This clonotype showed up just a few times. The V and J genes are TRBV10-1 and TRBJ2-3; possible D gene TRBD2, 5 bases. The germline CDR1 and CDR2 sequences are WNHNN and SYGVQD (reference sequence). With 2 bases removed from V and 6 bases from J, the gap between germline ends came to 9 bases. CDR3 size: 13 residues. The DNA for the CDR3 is TGCGCCAGCAGTGAGCTCCCGGGGGATACGCAGTATTTT. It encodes CASSELPGDTQYF.

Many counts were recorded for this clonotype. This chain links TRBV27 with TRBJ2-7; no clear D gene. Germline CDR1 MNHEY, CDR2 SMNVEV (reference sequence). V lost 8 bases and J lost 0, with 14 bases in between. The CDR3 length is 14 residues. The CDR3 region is CASGLRGSSYEQYF. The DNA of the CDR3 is TGTGCCAGCGGCTTAAGAGGAAGCTCCTACGAGCAGTACTTC.

The CDR3 region is CASSLSLMAGFSYNEQFF. For the CDR3, the DNA is TGTGCCAGCAGCTTATCGCTTATGGCAGGTTTCTCCTACAATGAGCAGTTCTTC. The rearrangement joins TRBV7-2 to TRBJ2-1; D remains unclear. This CDR3 is 18 amino acids long. Germline values: CDR1 SGHTA, CDR2 FQGNSA. The V gene lost 2 bases and the J gene lost 0 bases, with 17 bases spanning the gap.

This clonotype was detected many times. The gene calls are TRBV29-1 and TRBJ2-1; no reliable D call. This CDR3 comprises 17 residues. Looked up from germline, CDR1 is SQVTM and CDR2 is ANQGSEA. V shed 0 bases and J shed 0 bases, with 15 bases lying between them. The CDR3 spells CSVEDRESSNSYNEQFF. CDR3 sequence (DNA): TGCAGCGTTGAAGATCGAGAGTCGAGCAACTCCTACAATGAGCAGTTCTTC.

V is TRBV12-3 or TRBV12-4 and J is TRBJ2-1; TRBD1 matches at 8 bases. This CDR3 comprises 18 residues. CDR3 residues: CTCSLAKGDRGAYNEQFF. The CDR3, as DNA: TGTACCTGCAGTTTAGCGAAGGGAGACAGGGGCGCTTACAATGAGCAGTTCTTC.

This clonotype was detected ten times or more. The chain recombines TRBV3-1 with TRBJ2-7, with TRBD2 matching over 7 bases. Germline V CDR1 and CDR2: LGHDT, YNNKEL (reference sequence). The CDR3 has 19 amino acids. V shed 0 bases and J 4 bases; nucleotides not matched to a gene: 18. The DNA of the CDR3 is TGTGCCAGCAGCCAAGATAAGGTGACGTTTGCGGGGGACCTTTACGAGCAGTACTTC. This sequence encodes CASSQDKVTFAGDLYEQYF.

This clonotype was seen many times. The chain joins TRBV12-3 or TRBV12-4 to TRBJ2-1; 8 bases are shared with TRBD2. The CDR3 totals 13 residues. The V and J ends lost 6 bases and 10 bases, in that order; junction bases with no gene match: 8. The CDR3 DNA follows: TGTGCCAGCAGAGGCGGGGGGCTGGGAGAGCAGTTCTTC. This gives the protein CASRGGGLGEQFF.

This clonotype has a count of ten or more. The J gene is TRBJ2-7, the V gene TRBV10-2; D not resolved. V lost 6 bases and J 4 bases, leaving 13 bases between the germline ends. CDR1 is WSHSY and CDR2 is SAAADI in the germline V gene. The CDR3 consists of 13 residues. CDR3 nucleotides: TGCGCCAGCAGGCCAGGTGCGTTATACGAGCAGTACTTC. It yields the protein CASRPGALYEQYF.